The 20 T cell receptor beta chains presented below share a single source sample, sequenced in a study of Tregs in tolerant kidney transplant recipients. Assay: immunoSEQ multiplex PCR; the TCRdb copy retains only in-frame clones and omits some. The sample includes just under 65,000 clones, 95% to 98% of them seen just once. This material consisted of Tregs from blood, taken before the transplant. The receptor source for this set is a human donor who received a combined kidney and bone marrow transplant.

This chain joins TRBV21-1 and TRBJ2-5; the DNA was not used to check the table's D call, TRBD2. TRBV21-1 corresponds to a pseudogene. The CDR3 runs 15 residues. CDR3 nucleotides: TGTGCCAGCAGCAAAGGGAGCAGTCCCTATGGGACCCAGTACTTC. This sequence encodes CASSKGSSPYGTQYF.

The chain joins TRBV18 to TRBJ1-3; D is unclear. The CDR3 runs to 15 residues. V lost 1 base and J 0 bases, leaving 7 bases between the germline ends. CDR1 is KGHSH, CDR2 LQKENI, per germline. CDR3 nucleotide sequence: TGTGCCAGCTCACCACAATTTAACTCTGGAAACACCATATATTTT. Encoded protein: CASSPQFNSGNTIYF.

The chain uses TRBV6-6 and TRBJ1-4; 9 nucleotides agree with TRBD1. Germline CDR1 is MNHNY and CDR2 is SVGAGI (reference sequence). J gave up 3 bases and V 6 bases, and 5 bases lay outside the gene matches. The CDR3 is 15 amino acids. The DNA for the CDR3 is TGTGCCAGCAGACTAACAGGGGGCGCTAATGAAAAACTGTTTTTT. As protein: CASRLTGGANEKLFF.

The chain uses TRBV15 and TRBJ2-3; 8 nucleotides agree with TRBD2. The V and J ends lost 3 bases and 4 bases, in that order; junction bases with no gene match: 6. The CDR3 spans 15 residues. CDR1 is LNHNV, CDR2 YYDKDF, per germline (reference sequence). The CDR3 protein is CATSREGLASDTQYF. CDR3 DNA sequence: TGTGCCACCAGCAGGGAAGGACTAGCCTCAGATACGCAGTATTTT.

This sequence joins TRBV5-4 and TRBJ1-2, with a weak D call TRBD1 (5 bases). The CDR3 has 14 residues. Deletions cut 6 bases from V and 8 bases from J, with 20 bases between. Germline loops: CDR1 SGHNT, CDR2 YYREEE (reference sequence). CDR3 nucleotides: TGTGCCAGCACCCTTGCGGGGGTTTTAGGGGGCTACACCTTC. It specifies CASTLAGVLGGYTF. The variable domain in full, completed from reference TRBV5-4 and TRBJ1-2, reads ETGVTQSPTHLIKTRGQQVTLRCSSQSGHNTVSWYQQALGQGPQFIFQYYREEENGRGNFPPRFSGLQFPNYSSELNVNALELDDSALYLCASTLAGVLGGYTFGSGTRLTVV.

V usage is TRBV7-2 and J usage is TRBJ2-7; TRBD2 agrees at 9 bases. This CDR3 region has 16 residues. V shed 5 bases, J shed 0 bases, and the junction held 8 bases outside the gene matches. In germline, CDR1 is SGHTA, CDR2 FQGNSA. The CDR3 coding sequence is TGTGCCAGCAGCCAAGGACTAGCGTTAAGCTCCTACGAGCAGTACTTC. Its protein is CASSQGLALSSYEQYF.

The chain employs TRBV27 and TRBJ2-7, with D possibly TRBD2 on 7 matching bases. V was trimmed by 6 bases and J by 5 bases, leaving 20 bases between them. CDR1 and CDR2 from the germline V gene are MNHEY and SMNVEV (reference sequence). The CDR3 is 15 residues long. In DNA, the CDR3 is TGTGCCAGCAGCCCCACGGGGGGCTCGTTTCACGAGCAGTACTTC. Translation gives CASSPTGGSFHEQYF.

This chain joins TRBV30 and TRBJ1-1; 9 nucleotides align to TRBD1. This CDR3 is built from 14 residues. CDR1 and CDR2 (germline): GTSNPN, SVGIG (reference sequence). The ends lost 0 bases at V and 5 bases at J; junction bases unmatched: 4. Written as DNA, the CDR3 is TGTGCCTGGAGTGTCCACAGGGGGCGAACTGAAGCTTTCTTT. Protein product: CAWSVHRGRTEAFF. Drawing the rest from reference TRBV30 and TRBJ1-1, the complete variable domain is SQTIHQWPATLVQPVGSPLSLECTVEGTSNPNLYWYRQAAGRGLQLLFYSVGIGQISSEVPQNLSASRPQDRQFILSSKKLLLSDSGFYLCAWSVHRGRTEAFFGQGTRLTVV.

This chain joins TRBV7-2 and TRBJ1-1; 7 nucleotides agree with TRBD1. V shed 5 bases, J shed 7 bases, and the junction held 13 bases outside the gene matches. CDR3 length: 15 amino acids. CDR1 is SGHTA, CDR2 FQGNSA, per germline. The CDR3 coding sequence is TGTGCCAGCAGCCCCCGGACAGGTTCGCGCGGTGAAGCTTTCTTT. Amino acids: CASSPRTGSRGEAFF.

The chain employs TRBV9 and TRBJ2-3; 9 bases are a match to TRBD2. Germline lookup yields CDR1 SGDLS and CDR2 YYNGEE. Trimming at V came to 2 bases and at J to 8 bases, leaving 3 bases not matched to a gene. This CDR3 has 13 residues. This chain's CDR3 is CASSVSGSGTQYF. The CDR3, as DNA: TGTGCCAGCAGCGTTAGCGGGAGTGGTACGCAGTATTTT.

J is TRBJ2-7 and V is TRBV11-3; 13 positions agree with TRBD2. The germline gives CDR1 SGHNT, CDR2 YENEEA. The CDR3 runs to 15 residues. V lost 6 bases to trimming and J lost 6 bases; unmatched junction nucleotides: 8. CDR3 bases: TGTGCCAGCAGTAACTTCGGGACTAGCGGGACCGAGCAGTACTTC. This sequence encodes CASSNFGTSGTEQYF. Filled out from reference TRBV11-3 and TRBJ2-7, the complete variable domain reads EAGVVQSPRYKIIEKKQPVAFWCNPISGHNTLYWYLQNLGQGPELLIRYENEEAVDDSQLPKDRFSAERLKGVDSTLKIQPAELGDSAVYLCASSNFGTSGTEQYFGPGTRLTVT.

This clone was seen just once. J is TRBJ1-1 and V is TRBV7-9; TRBD1 might be the D (6 bases). V shed 1 base and J shed 4 bases, with 10 bases lying between them. CDR1 is SEHNR and CDR2 is FQNEAQ in the germline V gene (reference sequence). This CDR3 region has 14 residues. CDR3 sequence (DNA): TGTGCCAGCAGCTTAGGAGGGGGTAGCACTGAAGCTTTCTTT. Its translation is CASSLGGGSTEAFF.

The rearrangement joins TRBV5-1 to TRBJ2-5; maybe TRBD1 (6 bases). The CDR3 is 16 residues long. V was clipped by 4 bases and J by 2 bases, with 18 bases between them. Germline values: CDR1 SGHRS, CDR2 YFSETQ. CDR3 nucleotide sequence: TGCGCCAGCAGCCCGGATGTAAGGGGGTGGCAAGAGACCCAGTACTTC. The encoded protein is CASSPDVRGWQETQYF.

The chain employs TRBV29-1 and TRBJ2-5; D gene unclear. V was clipped by 4 bases and J by 4 bases, with 7 bases between them. This CDR3 spans 11 amino acids. Germline loops: CDR1 SQVTM, CDR2 ANQGSEA. For the CDR3, the DNA is TGCAGCGTTGCCCTCCGAGAGACCCAGTACTTC. Translating gives CSVALRETQYF.

CDR3 protein: CAAQIRGLLNTEAFF. For the CDR3, the DNA is TGTGCCGCACAAATTCGAGGACTATTGAACACTGAAGCTTTCTTT. This chain links TRBV6-6 with TRBJ1-1; D remains unclear. This CDR3 is built from 15 residues. CDR1 and CDR2 (germline): MNHNY, SVGAGI (reference sequence). V shed 11 bases and J shed 0 bases, with 19 bases lying between them.

The CDR3 DNA reads as TGTGCCAGCAGTTTATTGGGAGGGGCTGCGAACACTGAAGCTTTCTTT. It yields the protein CASSLLGGAANTEAFF. V gene TRBV28 combines with J gene TRBJ1-1; possible D gene TRBD1, 5 bases. Trimming shortened V by 1 base and J by 1 base, and 13 bases separated the two germline ends. CDR1 and CDR2 from the germline V gene are MDHEN and SYDVKM. This CDR3 has 16 residues.

This rearrangement joins TRBV29-1 to TRBJ2-1, with 9 nucleotides matching TRBD2. Germline loops: CDR1 SQVTM, CDR2 ANQGSEA. The CDR3 is made up of 14 amino acids. The V segment lost 7 bases and the J segment 0 bases; nucleotides outside the gene matches: 4. For the CDR3, the DNA is TGCAGCGCGTCACTAGCGGGCTCCTACAATGAGCAGTTCTTC. It codes for CSASLAGSYNEQFF.

Here the CDR3 reads CSVTLAGVSYNEQFF. CDR3 nucleotide sequence: TGCAGCGTTACACTAGCGGGAGTTTCCTACAATGAGCAGTTCTTC. The gene calls are TRBV29-1 and TRBJ2-1, with TRBD2 matching 11 bases. V trimming: 5 bases; J trimming: 1 base; junction bases outside the gene matches: 4. The CDR3 has 15 amino acids. Looked up from germline, CDR1 is SQVTM and CDR2 is ANQGSEA.

The chain links TRBV19 to TRBJ1-1; D might be TRBD1 (5 bases). Trimming shortened V by 4 bases and J by 0 bases, and 12 bases separated the two germline ends. Germline-derived CDR1 and CDR2 are LNHDA and SQIVND (reference sequence). The CDR3 covers 15 residues. The CDR3 DNA sequence: TGTGCCAGTAGTACCACAGGCGCCCTGAACACTGAAGCTTTCTTT. Translating it yields CASSTTGALNTEAFF.

This clone was observed a handful of times. The V call is TRBV29-1, the J call TRBJ1-2, with 7 nucleotides matching TRBD1. V shed 2 bases, J shed 2 bases, and the junction held 5 bases outside the gene matches. CDR3 length: 14 amino acids. Germline CDR1 SQVTM, CDR2 ANQGSEA. Here the CDR3 DNA reads TGCAGCGTTGAAAGACAGGGTCGAAACTATGGCTACACCTTC. It codes for CSVERQGRNYGYTF.